These 20 T cell receptor beta chains were all obtained from the same sample, sequenced in a study of cytomegalovirus exposure and HLA in healthy donors. The PCR had 60 Vbeta and 13 Jbeta primers. Sequencing used immunoSEQ multiplex PCR; TCRdb keeps in-frame clones, though not all of them. The table lists some 100,000 clones, roughly 88% of them singletons. What was sequenced was PBMCs. These TCRs come from a woman aged 18-29 years in good health and CMV-seronegative.

This rearrangement joins TRBV29-1 to TRBJ1-2; D perhaps matches TRBD1 (6 bases). Between the trimmed V and J ends, which lost 5 bases and 3 bases, there was a span of 13 bases. The germline CDR1 and CDR2 sequences are SQVTM and ANQGSEA. The CDR3 totals 13 residues. For the CDR3, the DNA is TGCAGCGTTCCAGGGGTAAGCGACTATGGCTACACCTTC. Encoded protein: CSVPGVSDYGYTF.

This chain connects TRBV4-1 to TRBJ2-1, with D possibly TRBD2 on 5 matching bases. The CDR3 contains 14 residues. V was clipped by 3 bases and J by 0 bases, with 6 bases between them. Germline assignment: CDR1 MGHRA and CDR2 YSYEKL. CDR3 bases: TGCGCCAGCAGCCACCGGGACTCCTACAATGAGCAGTTCTTC. It is translated as CASSHRDSYNEQFF.

In the case of this clone: The junction shows a germline mismatch at one end, possibly a read error. The chain joins TRBV7-9 to TRBJ1-2; the match to TRBD1 covers 8 bases. This CDR3 has 15 amino acids. Germline CDR1 is SEHNR and CDR2 is FQNEAQ (reference sequence). This CDR3 reads CSSSNRTTGAWGYTF. The CDR3 region has the DNA TGTTCCAGCAGCAATAGGACGACAGGGGCTTGGGGCTACACCTTC.

This chain's CDR3 is CASRPYRFSYEQYF. CDR3 nucleotide sequence: TGTGCCAGCAGGCCGTACAGGTTTAGTTACGAGCAGTACTTC. The chain couples TRBV28 to TRBJ2-7, with a tentative D call TRBD1 (5 bases). The CDR3 consists of 14 residues. Per the germline V gene, CDR1 is MDHEN and CDR2 is SYDVKM. The V gene lost 6 bases and the J gene lost 4 bases, with 16 bases spanning the gap.

This clone was observed a single time. The rearrangement uses TRBV7-2 and TRBJ2-3; 8 bases are shared with TRBD2. There are 15 residues in the CDR3. With V trimmed by 7 bases and J by 2 bases, 8 bases remained unmatched. Germline V gene data show CDR1 as SGHTA and CDR2 as FQGNSA. CDR3 residues: CASKGGRGATDTQYF. In nucleotides, the CDR3 is TGTGCCAGCAAGGGCGGGCGGGGGGCCACAGATACGCAGTATTTT.

The chain links TRBV28 to TRBJ2-1; no definite D call. The V gene's germline CDR1 is MDHEN and CDR2 SYDVKM. V shed 5 bases and J shed 6 bases, with 14 bases lying between them. The CDR3 spans 14 residues. This CDR3 is CASSPDFLGNEQFF. The CDR3 DNA reads as TGTGCCAGCAGTCCCGACTTTTTAGGCAATGAGCAGTTCTTC.

V and J are TRBV19 and TRBJ2-1; D is unclear. This CDR3 comprises 16 residues. Germline V gene lookup returns CDR1 LNHDA and CDR2 SQIVND (reference sequence). Trimming pared 3 bases from V and 3 bases from J, leaving 15 bases between. In DNA form, the CDR3 reads TGTGCCAGTAGTATCAGAGACCGGGTGGACTACAATGAGCAGTTCTTC. Amino acids: CASSIRDRVDYNEQFF.

The table lists this clone with a few counts. V gene TRBV19 combines with J gene TRBJ2-7, with D tentatively TRBD2 (6 bases). There are 19 residues in the CDR3. Per germline, CDR1 LNHDA and CDR2 SQIVND (reference sequence). V was clipped by 9 bases and J by 0 bases, with 30 bases between them. CDR3 DNA sequence: TGTGCCAGGACCGTAGAGCAGCAAGCACGCGGGGCGGCCTCCTACGAGCAGTACTTC. It is translated as CARTVEQQARGAASYEQYF.

The chain employs TRBV7-6 and TRBJ1-5; D perhaps matches TRBD1 (5 bases). This CDR3 is built from 13 residues. Trimming removed 5 bases at V and 7 bases at J, with 12 bases between. The germline gives CDR1 SGHVS, CDR2 FNYEAQ. CDR3 protein: CASSASRVQPQHF. CDR3 sequence (DNA): TGTGCCAGCAGCGCCTCCAGGGTACAGCCCCAGCATTTT. Filled out from reference TRBV7-6 and TRBJ1-5, the complete variable domain reads GAGVSQSPRYKVTKRGQDVALRCDPISGHVSLYWYRQALGQGPEFLTYFNYEAQQDKSGLPNDRFSAERPEGSISTLTIQRTEQRDSAMYRCASSASRVQPQHFGDGTRLSIL.

The chain carries TRBV25-1 and TRBJ2-3; 8 bases align to TRBD1. With V trimmed by 2 bases and J by 0 bases, 4 bases remained unmatched. The CDR3 covers 16 residues. CDR1 and CDR2 (germline): MGHDK, SYGVNS. The CDR3 DNA follows: TGTGCCAGCAGTGAAAGGGGACAGGCTAGCACAGATACGCAGTATTTT. This codes for CASSERGQASTDTQYF.

DNA of the CDR3: TGTGCCAGCAGCCAAGAACTAGCGGGAGGGCCGTATGAGCAGTTCTTC. It codes for CASSQELAGGPYEQFF. The V and J genes are TRBV4-2 and TRBJ2-1, with 13 positions matching TRBD2. The germline CDR1 and CDR2 sequences are LGHNA and YNFKEQ. This CDR3 comprises 16 residues. With 0 bases clipped from V and 8 bases from J, the junction kept 4 bases outside the gene matches.

The genes are TRBV2 and TRBJ2-2; D is perhaps TRBD1 (5 bases). Trimming took off 3 bases at V and 1 base at J, with 6 bases between the two ends. CDR1 and CDR2 from the germline V gene are SNHLY and FYNNEI. The CDR3 loop spans 14 amino acids. CDR3 sequence reads: CASSETVNTGELFF. The DNA of the CDR3 is TGTGCCAGCAGTGAGACAGTGAACACCGGGGAGCTGTTTTTT.

About this clone itself: The same CDR3 is also encoded by other DNA sequences in this sample. The chain has TRBV6-1 and TRBJ2-2; TRBD2 matches 11 bases. Per germline, CDR1 MNHNS and CDR2 SASEGT. The CDR3 length is 15 residues. After removal of 4 bases from V and 7 bases from J, the junction contained 5 bases not matched to a gene. CDR3: CASSGSSGGSGELFF. In nucleotides, the CDR3 is TGTGCCAGCAGTGGCTCTAGCGGGGGGAGCGGGGAGCTGTTTTTT.

Regarding this clone: In the same sample, other DNA sequences code for this CDR3. The gene calls are TRBV5-1 and TRBJ1-4; 8 bases agree with TRBD1. CDR1 is SGHRS and CDR2 is YFSETQ in the germline V gene. This CDR3 spans 14 amino acids. The ends lost 2 bases at V and 7 bases at J; junction bases unmatched: 4. The CDR3 coding sequence is TGCGCCAGCAGCTTAGGGACAGGAAGTGAAAAACTGTTTTTT. Translated: CASSLGTGSEKLFF.

The chain is built from TRBV29-1 and TRBJ1-2, with D uncertain. Trimming cost V 3 bases and J 7 bases, with 15 bases left between them. CDR3 length equals 13 residues. Germline V gene sequence: CDR1 SQVTM, CDR2 ANQGSEA. CDR3 protein: CSVESSRGVGYTF. In DNA form, the CDR3 reads TGCAGCGTTGAGTCCAGCCGCGGGGTTGGCTACACCTTC. Using reference TRBV29-1 and TRBJ1-2 for the parts outside the CDR3, the full variable domain is SAVISQKPSRDICQRGTSLTIQCQVDSQVTMMFWYRQQPGQSLTLIATANQGSEATYESGFVIDKFPISRPNLTFSTLTVSNMSPEDSSIYLCSVESSRGVGYTFGSGTRLTVV.

The chain employs TRBV9 and TRBJ2-2, with unresolved D. The CDR3 runs to 18 residues. Trimming removed 0 bases at V and 0 bases at J, with 15 bases between. The germline CDR1 and CDR2 sequences are SGDLS and YYNGEE. CDR3 nucleotides: TGTGCCAGCAGCGTAGGAGCAGGCCCTTACGCGAACACCGGGGAGCTGTTTTTT. Translated: CASSVGAGPYANTGELFF.

The chain joins TRBV7-9 to TRBJ1-2; D is unresolved. Trimming removed 2 bases from V and 8 bases from J, with 6 bases in between. This CDR3 has 11 amino acids. The germline V gene has CDR1 SEHNR and CDR2 FQNEAQ (reference sequence). The chain's CDR3 is CASSLIQGYTF. The CDR3, as DNA: TGTGCCAGCAGCTTAATCCAGGGCTACACCTTC.

This clone was detected only a few times. The chain links TRBV9 to TRBJ2-7; perhaps TRBD2 as D (6 bases). Trimming shortened V by 3 bases and J by 0 bases, and 13 bases separated the two germline ends. The CDR3 is 15 amino acids. Germline V gene data show CDR1 as SGDLS and CDR2 as YYNGEE. The CDR3 here is CASSGRVGSSYEQYF. The CDR3, as DNA: TGTGCCAGCAGCGGGAGGGTCGGCAGCTCCTACGAGCAGTACTTC.

This clone showed up just a few times. This chain links TRBV4-1 with TRBJ2-5; possibly TRBD2 for D (6 bases). Trimming removed 2 bases from V and 11 bases from J, with 21 bases in between. The CDR3 is 15 amino acids. The V gene's germline CDR1 is MGHRA and CDR2 YSYEKL. CDR3 protein: CASSQWQFSLREQYF. The CDR3 nucleotides read TGCGCCAGCAGCCAATGGCAATTTAGTCTCCGGGAGCAGTACTTC.

The chain carries TRBV10-3 and TRBJ2-7, with 13 bases aligning to TRBD2. Germline CDR1 reads ENHRY; CDR2 reads SYGVKD. The CDR3 runs 15 residues. Unmatched junction bases numbered 5, after V lost 3 bases and J lost 6 bases. The CDR3 DNA reads as TGTGCCATCAGTGAACTAGCGGGGGGGCCGGTCGAGCAGTACTTC. Translated: CAISELAGGPVEQYF.